This TCR beta chain derives from a study of cytomegalovirus exposure and HLA in healthy donors. General observations from the study: Earlier findings revealed that most TCR beta V segments proved productive either about 87% or about 30% of the time.

With respect to this clone: What it binds is not known.

The PCR employed 60 Vbeta primers together with 13 Jbeta primers. Only in-frame clones appear in the TCRdb table, and some are missing; sequencing was by immunoSEQ multiplex PCR. The sample comprises about 69,000 clones, under 85% of which are singletons, and roughly 11% rests with the top ten. The CDR3 has 14 residues. The germline V gene has CDR1 MNHEY and CDR2 SVGAGI. Trimming removed 2 bases from V and 11 bases from J; junction bases left unmatched: 8. The sample was PBMCs. This sequence originates from an older woman in good health and CMV-seropositive. The chain carries TRBV6-5 and TRBJ1-1, with 10 bases identical to TRBD1. CDR3 DNA sequence: TGTGCCAGCAGTTACCGGACAGGGGGTGGTCAGGCTTTCTTT. It codes for CASSYRTGGGQAFF.